This T cell receptor beta chain was sequenced for a study of technical replicates of blood from four donors (dated by TCRdb to the late 2010s). Trimming at the junction amounts to 5 bases on V and 6 bases on J, and the germline ends lie 23 bases apart. From the germline V gene, CDR1 is MDHEN and CDR2 is SYDVKM. Taken from cysteine to phenylalanine, the CDR3 has 17 residues. Only the CDR3 DNA stays, 51 bases, in frame from base 1. Comments on this clone: Its antigen is currently not known. Base quality data are lacking; no much larger clone is found one base away.

The method behind the library was the immunoSEQ multiplex PCR assay. Held by TCRdb, this immuneACCESS table contains in-frame sequences only and omits some clones. Under half of the omission traces to an unresolved V gene where checked; the cause of the rest is unknown. Within this sample are fewer than 110,000 clones, with roughly 95% of them counted one time only. Roughly 0.21% of the sample rests with the top ten. In this chain, TRBV28 is recombined with TRBJ2-1, and possibly TRBD2, on 6 matching bases. The clonotype comes from a human donor in good health. The sample consisted of T cells isolated from PBMCs. The nucleotide sequence reads TGTGCCAGCAGTCCCAATTTAGCGGACCCTACGGGCAATGAGCAGTTCTTC. Its translation reads: CASSPNLADPTGNEQFF.